This TCR beta chain comes out of a study of shared clonotypes between healthy human individuals. Study conclusions and caveats: All-four-donor shared clonotypes had higher generation probabilities than non-shared clonotypes did.

A note on this clone: The antigen is unknown.

Sequenced by immunoSEQ multiplex PCR; TCRdb stores in-frame clones only, minus some. The table has 2 million to 2.5 million clones, about 93% seen once. Germline CDR1 is SEHNR and CDR2 is FQNEAQ (reference sequence). This CDR3 region has 14 residues. V was pared by 5 bases and J by 7 bases, with 14 bases between. In the naive CD8 group, cells lacked CD45RO and were positively selected for CCR7, so terminally differentiated effector memory CD45RA+ cells were left out. The specimen was naive CD8+ T cells from PBMCs. This rearrangement joins TRBV7-9 to TRBJ1-4, with unresolved D. This sequence was found in a man between 18 and 29 years old in good health. Some clones in this sample may be carry-over from other donors' samples. Written as DNA, the CDR3 is TGTGCCAGCAGCGGACCTGCGGGGTTTGAAAAACTGTTTTTT. It specifies CASSGPAGFEKLFF.